Below, 11 T cell receptor beta chains from the same sample are listed, as sequenced in a study of cytomegalovirus exposure and HLA in healthy donors. Researchers ran the PCR with 60 Vbeta and 13 Jbeta primers. Here immunoSEQ multiplex PCR was the method, and the copy in TCRdb shows in-frame clones only, minus some. The sample has about 170,000 clones, 85% seen once. The specimen was PBMCs. These receptors were collected from a boy between 2 and 10 years old in good health and CMV-seronegative.

The J gene is TRBJ2-2, the V gene TRBV19, with D tentatively TRBD2 (7 bases). Germline CDR1 reads LNHDA; CDR2 reads SQIVND (reference sequence). The CDR3 spans 17 residues. V gave up 1 base and J gave up 2 bases, with 14 bases separating them. The CDR3 DNA reads TGTGCCAGTAGTATAGCGAGGGGGGGGCATAACACCGGGGAGCTGTTTTTT. It specifies CASSIARGGHNTGELFF.

The chain employs TRBV13 and TRBJ2-7; D may be TRBD1 (6 bases). Germline lookup yields CDR1 PRHDT and CDR2 FYEKMQ (reference sequence). Trimming removed 3 bases at V and 2 bases at J, with 14 bases between. The CDR3 is made up of 15 amino acids. Written as DNA, the CDR3 is TGTGCCAGCAGCTTTACCCCCGCAGGGGCCTACGAGCAGTACGTC. Translated: CASSFTPAGAYEQYV.

The V call is TRBV28, the J call TRBJ1-2; 9 bases match TRBD1. V was clipped by 2 bases and J by 4 bases; unmatched bases: 11. The CDR3 extends over 17 amino acids. Looked up from germline, CDR1 is MDHEN and CDR2 is SYDVKM. This chain's CDR3 is CASSLKTGGYSGYGYTF. CDR3 in DNA: TGTGCCAGCAGTTTAAAGACAGGGGGTTATTCTGGCTATGGCTACACCTTC.

The chain links TRBV6-4 to TRBJ2-1; TRBD2 is a possible D gene (5 bases). The germline V and J ends were trimmed by 0 bases and 0 bases, with 6 bases remaining between them. Germline loops: CDR1 MRHNA, CDR2 SNTAGT. The CDR3 runs 15 residues. The CDR3 region is CASSDSGSSYNEQFF. The CDR3 nucleotides read TGTGCCAGCAGTGACTCAGGGAGCTCCTACAATGAGCAGTTCTTC.

The chain combines TRBV7-6 with TRBJ2-1, with TRBD2 identical over 7 bases. Germline CDR1 SGHVS, CDR2 FNYEAQ. The J segment lost 8 bases and the V segment lost 0 bases, leaving 4 bases of the junction unmatched. The CDR3 consists of 14 residues. CDR3 sequence: CASSLAGGVDEQFF. Here the CDR3 DNA reads TGTGCCAGCAGCTTAGCGGGGGGGGTCGATGAGCAGTTCTTC.

V usage is TRBV19 and J usage is TRBJ2-7; TRBD1 aligns across 8 bases. The CDR3 loop spans 15 amino acids. Germline CDR1 and CDR2: LNHDA and SQIVND (reference sequence). With V trimmed by 6 bases and J by 0 bases, 7 bases remained unmatched. This CDR3 is CASSLTGDTSYEQYF. CDR3 coding DNA: TGTGCCAGTAGCCTGACAGGGGACACCTCCTACGAGCAGTACTTC.

The rearrangement uses TRBV5-6 and TRBJ2-6, with D hard to call. The CDR3 is 17 residues long. Germline-derived CDR1 and CDR2 are SGHDT and YYEEEE. V gave up 1 base and J gave up 0 bases, with 11 bases separating them. The CDR3 loop reads CASSLRGLFSGANVLTF. The CDR3, as DNA: TGTGCCAGCAGCTTGCGAGGCCTCTTCTCTGGGGCCAACGTCCTGACTTTC.

The chain is built from TRBV29-1 and TRBJ2-7, with a possible D match to TRBD1 (6 bases). V lost 6 bases, J lost 7 bases, and 13 bases lay in between. Germline CDR1 is SQVTM and CDR2 is ANQGSEA. This CDR3 is built from 11 residues. For the CDR3, the DNA is TGCAGCGTATCACCACAGGGAGAGCAGTACTTC. The encoded protein is CSVSPQGEQYF.

The chain combines TRBV29-1 with TRBJ1-2; 9 nucleotides match TRBD1. V shed 8 bases and J 7 bases; nucleotides not matched to a gene: 11. The CDR3 runs to 13 residues. Germline CDR1 SQVTM, CDR2 ANQGSEA. The CDR3 loop reads CSPGDRDFRGYTF. The CDR3 coding sequence is TGCAGCCCTGGGGACAGGGATTTTCGTGGCTACACCTTC.

J is TRBJ2-2 and V is TRBV19; TRBD1 is a possible D gene (6 bases). Germline values: CDR1 LNHDA, CDR2 SQIVND (reference sequence). This CDR3 is 14 amino acids long. Trimming shortened V by 10 bases and J by 1 base, and 13 bases separated the two germline ends. Here the CDR3 DNA reads TGTGCCACACAGGGTGTCGGGAACACCGGGGAGCTGTTTTTT. This translates into CATQGVGNTGELFF.

Comments on this clone: One junction end does not reproduce the germline sequence, and a read error may be involved. V and J are TRBV6-1 and TRBJ1-1; TRBD1 agrees at 9 bases. Germline assignment: CDR1 MNHNS and CDR2 SASEGT. This CDR3 is 15 amino acids long. The CDR3 loop is CVSSVAGQGKTQAFF. Here the CDR3 DNA reads TGTGTCAGCAGTGTGGCAGGACAGGGGAAAACTCAAGCTTTCTTT.